This TCR beta chain appears in the sequencing data of a study of metastatic and nonmetastatic thyroid tumors (dated by TCRdb to about 2020). In terms of the full investigation: Repertoires were compared across peripheral blood and tumor or nodule tissue samples from malignant and benign thyroid patients. Broader findings and caveats from the paper: In both blood and tumor samples, TCR beta diversity was reported to be significantly higher in malignant tumors than in benign nodules.

Before undergoing thyroid surgery, none of the patients had been given any kind of treatment. The study retrospectively analysed patient clinical samples collected from the early 2010s to the late 2010s using T-cell receptor beta sequencing. Regarding this clone: The antigen this receptor binds is unknown. Per-base quality was not reported, and no clone a single base away is much larger than it.

The library relied on PCR. Data came from an Illumina HiSeq 4000. High-throughput sequencing was used to profile the TCR beta-chain CDR3 region of every patient. The paper's processing steps were these. The researchers built a classifier to tell apart papillary thyroid cancer patients with distant metastasis, based on CDR3 differences among clinicopathological groups. Repertoire diversity was assessed with the Shannon index, and tumor-blood repertoire similarity with the Morisita-Horn index. TCRdb ran its own pipeline on the public reads, namely fastp trimming at Q25 and MiXCR clone calling, and kept in-frame beta chains. These V and J calls derive from TCRdb rather than the authors' analysis. The sample includes around 37,000 clones, with roughly 26% observed a single time. The ten largest make up more than 12% of the sample. The material sequenced was tumor tissue. This clonotype was sampled from a female donor with papillary thyroid cancer or a benign thyroid nodule (not recorded which). Some clones in this sample may be carry-over from other donors' samples.

The encoded CDR3 is CASSQGQMGEKLFF. The DNA is TGTGCCAGCAGCCAAGGTCAGATGGGAGAAAAACTGTTTTTT. Recombination connected TRBV4-2 to TRBJ1-4; no D gene is confidently identified. CDR1 and CDR2 were assigned from the germline V gene as LGHNA and YNFKEQ. From cysteine to phenylalanine, the CDR3 is 14 amino acids long. CDR3 DNA only is kept here, 42 bases in frame from base 1. V and J are truncated by 1 base and 8 bases respectively, leaving an intervening sequence of 11 bases.